The clone carrying this T cell receptor (beta chain) occurred once. The sample belongs to a study of OX40 agonist ivuxolimab in advanced cancers. TCRdb's copy holds only in-frame clones and misses some; the assay was immunoSEQ multiplex PCR. The repertoire holds roughly 110,000 clones, with over 75% as singletons. In germline, CDR1 is GTSNPN, CDR2 SVGIG (reference sequence). The ends were cut back, 5 bases at V and 1 base at J, with 9 bases in the middle. This CDR3 is built from 12 residues. The V call is TRBV30, the J call TRBJ2-7; D not resolved. Material: CD4+ or CD8+ T cells sorted from blood, obtained in a trial of the OX40 agonist ivuxolimab. The receptor comes from an adult with an advanced solid tumor such as melanoma, head and neck, liver or kidney cancer. For the CDR3, the DNA is TGTGCCTGGGGGCGGCAATCCTACGAGCAGTACTTC. Its protein is CAWGRQSYEQYF.